This T cell receptor beta chain came from a study of control samples from healthy donors and cancer patients. Germline V gene lookup returns CDR1 KGHDR and CDR2 SFDVKD. Trimming removed 3 bases at V and 0 bases at J, with 3 bases between. The CDR3 loop spans 13 amino acids. Sequenced by immunoSEQ multiplex PCR; TCRdb stores in-frame clones only, minus some. The table has 29,000 or so clones, 70% to 90% seen once. The V and J genes are TRBV24-1 and TRBJ2-3; D is unresolved. Sequencing was carried out using formalin-fixed, paraffin-embedded tissue. This receptor was taken from a female donor with melanoma. The CDR3 bases are TGTGCCACCAGTGATGGAAGCACAGATACGCAGTATTTT. Its protein product is CATSDGSTDTQYF.